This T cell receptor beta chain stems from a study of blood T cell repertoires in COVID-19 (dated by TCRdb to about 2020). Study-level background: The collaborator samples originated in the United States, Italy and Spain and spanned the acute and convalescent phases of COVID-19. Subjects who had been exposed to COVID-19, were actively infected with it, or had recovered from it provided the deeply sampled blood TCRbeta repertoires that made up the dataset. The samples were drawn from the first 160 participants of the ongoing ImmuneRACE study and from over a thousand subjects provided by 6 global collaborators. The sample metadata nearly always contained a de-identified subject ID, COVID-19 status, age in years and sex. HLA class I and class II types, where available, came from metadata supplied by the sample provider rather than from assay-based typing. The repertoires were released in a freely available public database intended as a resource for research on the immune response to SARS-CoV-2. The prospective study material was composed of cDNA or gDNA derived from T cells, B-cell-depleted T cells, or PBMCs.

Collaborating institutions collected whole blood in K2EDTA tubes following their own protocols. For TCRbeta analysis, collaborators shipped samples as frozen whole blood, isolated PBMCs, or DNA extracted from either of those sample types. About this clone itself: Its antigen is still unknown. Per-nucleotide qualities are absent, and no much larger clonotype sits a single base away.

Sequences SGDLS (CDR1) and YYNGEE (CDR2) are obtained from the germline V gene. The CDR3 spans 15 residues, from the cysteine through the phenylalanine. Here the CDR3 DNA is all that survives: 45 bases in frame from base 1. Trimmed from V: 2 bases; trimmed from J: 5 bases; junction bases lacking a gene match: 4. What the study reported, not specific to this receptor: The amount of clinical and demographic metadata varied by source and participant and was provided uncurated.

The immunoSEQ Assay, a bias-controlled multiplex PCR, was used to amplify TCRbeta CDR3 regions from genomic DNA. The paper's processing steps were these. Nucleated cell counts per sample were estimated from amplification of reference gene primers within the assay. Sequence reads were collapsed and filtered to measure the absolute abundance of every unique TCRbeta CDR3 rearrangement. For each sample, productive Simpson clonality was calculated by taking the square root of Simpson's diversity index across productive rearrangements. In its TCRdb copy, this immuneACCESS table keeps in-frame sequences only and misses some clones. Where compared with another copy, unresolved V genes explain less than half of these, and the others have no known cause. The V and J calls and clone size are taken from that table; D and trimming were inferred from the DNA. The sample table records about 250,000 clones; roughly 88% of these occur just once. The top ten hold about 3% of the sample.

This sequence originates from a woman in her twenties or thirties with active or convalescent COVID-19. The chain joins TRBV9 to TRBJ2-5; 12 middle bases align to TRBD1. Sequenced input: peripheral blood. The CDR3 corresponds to CASSVGTGGGETQYF. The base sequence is TGTGCCAGCAGCGTCGGGACAGGGGGCGGGGAGACCCAGTACTTC. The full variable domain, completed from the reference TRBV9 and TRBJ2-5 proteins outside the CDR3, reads DSGVTQTPKHLITATGQRVTLRCSPRSGDLSVYWYQQSLDQGLQFLIQYYNGEERAKGNILERFSAQQFPDLHSELNLSSLELGDSALYFCASSVGTGGGETQYFGPGTRLLVL.